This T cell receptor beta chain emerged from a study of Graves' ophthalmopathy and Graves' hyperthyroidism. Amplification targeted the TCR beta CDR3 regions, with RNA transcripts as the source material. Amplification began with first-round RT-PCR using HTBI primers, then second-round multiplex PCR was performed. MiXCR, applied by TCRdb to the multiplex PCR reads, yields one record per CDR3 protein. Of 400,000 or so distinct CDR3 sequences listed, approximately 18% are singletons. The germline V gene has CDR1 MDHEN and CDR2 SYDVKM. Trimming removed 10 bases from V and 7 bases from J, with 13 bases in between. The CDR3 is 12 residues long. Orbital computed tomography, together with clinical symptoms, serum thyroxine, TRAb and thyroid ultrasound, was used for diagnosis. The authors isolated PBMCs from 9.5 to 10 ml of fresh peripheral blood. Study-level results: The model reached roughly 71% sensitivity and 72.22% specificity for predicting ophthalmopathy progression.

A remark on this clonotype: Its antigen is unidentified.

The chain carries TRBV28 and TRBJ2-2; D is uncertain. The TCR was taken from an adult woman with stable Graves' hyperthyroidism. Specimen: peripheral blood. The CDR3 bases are TGTGCCACCGGCCCAGCGTACGGGGAGCTGTTTTTT. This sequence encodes CATGPAYGELFF.